This record covers a single T cell receptor beta chain. This clone was seen a few times. Its cognate antigen has yet to be identified. No quality values exist for individual bases; no much larger clone is one base distant. V has 5 bases trimmed and J has 3 bases trimmed; junction bases matching no gene number 12. The CDR1 and CDR2 encoded by the germline V gene are SGHTA and FQGNSA. The CDR3 goes from the cysteine to the phenylalanine over 16 residues. The read is trimmed to its CDR3 DNA, 48 bases read in frame from base 1. The data stem from a study of Ad26.COV2.S vaccination and SARS-CoV-2 variants (dated by TCRdb to about 2021). Study-level background: Vaccine-arm donors were drawn from COV1001, a multicentre, randomized, double-blind, placebo-controlled phase I-IIa trial of Ad26.COV2.S in healthy adults. A total of about 30 samples were included in the TCR-sequenced set, comprising roughly 19 Ad26.COV2.S vaccine recipients, 5 placebo recipients and 8 SARS-CoV-2 convalescent individuals. Trial participants were randomized into five groups of five, in which low-dose or high-dose Ad26.COV2.S was given once or twice, or placebo was given on both occasions. Blinding of investigators to trial group allocation was maintained during experiments and outcome assessment. Ad26.COV2.S was given intramuscularly at 5x10^10 or 1x10^11 viral particles, as a single shot or as two shots 56 days apart. TCRbeta repertoire sequencing served as the tool for gauging how specific and how broad the SARS-CoV-2-reactive T cell receptors were following Ad26.COV2.S vaccination.

The immunoSEQ Assay was used to sequence TCRbeta CDR3 regions. After extraction, genomic DNA underwent amplification by bias-controlled multiplex PCR, followed by high-throughput sequencing. As for the original processing: To quantify the absolute abundance of every unique TCRbeta CDR3 region, sequences were collapsed and filtered. T cell fraction was estimated by normalization of TCRbeta template counts to usable DNA, with usable DNA being measured through amplification of reference genes present in all nucleated cells. Repertoire TCRs were annotated as SARS-CoV-2-specific by exact matching of V gene, CDR3 amino acid sequence and J gene to a known reactive TCR set. The reference SARS-CoV-2 TCR set was derived from MIRA and filtered for enrichment in COVID-19-positive ImmuneCODE repertoires, a step that removed public or cross-reactive TCRs. Based on the MIRA antigens, annotated TCRs were further analysed at the level of specific ORF or position within ORF. Breadth was defined as annotated unique rearrangements over total unique productive rearrangements; depth was the summed frequency of those rearrangements. Group comparisons of TCR breadth used two-sided Wilcoxon rank-sum tests. Held by TCRdb, this immuneACCESS table contains in-frame sequences only and omits some clones. Under half of the omission traces to an unresolved V gene where checked; the cause of the rest is unknown. V, J and clone size derive from that table, while D and trimming were established from the DNA sequence. A total of around 300,000 clones appear in this sample, roughly 90% of them only once. The ten largest make up roughly 10% of the sample.

What the treatment or condition label conveys for this sample: over 15 received Ad26.COV2.S at low or high dose, single or two shots; roughly 5 received placebo; per-sample allocation not given. Repertoires of vaccine and placebo recipients were sequenced from samples taken on day 63 after the first injection. Between 29 July and 7 August 2020, Cohort 1b enrolled fewer than 30 adults aged 18-55 years at one site in Boston, USA. Ad26.COV2.S consisted of a replication-incompetent adenovirus type 26 vector by which a prefusion-stabilized SARS-CoV-2 spike protein from the original Wuhan strain was expressed. Results and caveats for the whole study, not just this receptor: After vaccination, substantial breadth of spike-specific CD8+ and CD4+ T cell responses was reported. According to the authors, total T cell responses may have been underestimated by the TCR breadth and depth analyses. Compared with placebo recipients, Ad26.COV2.S recipients showed higher spike-specific TCR breadth (P = 0.0014). The study lacked the statistical power to compare responses across vaccine doses or regimens. Vaccine and placebo recipients had similar non-spike TCR breadth, a finding consistent with the vaccine containing only spike.

The source of this sequence is a person between 18 and 65 years old who received the Ad26.COV2.S COVID-19 vaccine or a placebo. The chain links TRBV7-2 with TRBJ1-2, with TRBD1 identical over 7 junction bases. Material: peripheral blood, obtained in a trial of Ad26.COV2.S vaccine versus placebo. Here the CDR3 is given as CASSPKPGQTYYGYTF. The nucleotides read TGTGCCAGCAGCCCGAAGCCGGGACAGACTTACTATGGCTACACCTTC.